The present entry profiles one T cell receptor (beta chain) with its context. This sample is drawn from a study of blood T cell repertoires in COVID-19. Across the whole study: COVID-19 samples collected from the United States, Italy and Spain covered acute and convalescent phases. PBMCs, B-cell-depleted T cells, or T cells provided the cDNA or gDNA that made up the material.

Authors' processing steps: It was from reference gene primer amplification that nucleated cell counts were estimated. Method: immunoSEQ multiplex PCR; TCRdb's copy keeps in-frame clones and lacks some. V and J calls and clone size follow that table, whereas D and trimming were derived from the DNA. Among hundreds of thousands of clones listed, around 89% were seen once. V shed 1 base, J shed 4 bases, and the junction held 4 bases outside the gene matches. CDR1 SNHLY and CDR2 FYNNEI come from the germline V gene. The length of the CDR3 is 15 residues. V gene TRBV2 combines with J gene TRBJ1-1; 9 positions match TRBD1. Sequenced material: peripheral blood. The origin of this receptor is a man in his forties with acute or convalescent COVID-19. The CDR3 nucleotides read TGTGCCAGCAGTGAAGGGACAGGGGACGTCACTGAAGCTTTCTTT. It codes for CASSEGTGDVTEAFF.